Below, 29 T cell receptor beta chains from the same sample are listed, as sequenced in a study of blood T cell repertoires in COVID-19. Clones were read by immunoSEQ multiplex PCR, and TCRdb kept only the in-frame ones, dropping some. The sample has fewer than 650,000 clones; around nine tenths are singletons. Material for sequencing was peripheral blood. The receptor source for this set is a woman between 45 and 65 years old with COVID-19, enrolled during active disease.

This chain uses TRBV3-1 (or the pseudogene TRBV3-2) with TRBJ1-1; D unclear. The germline V and J ends were trimmed by 1 base and 5 bases, with 20 bases remaining between them. CDR1 LGHDT and CDR2 YNNKEL come from the germline V gene (reference sequence). The CDR3 is made up of 17 amino acids. In DNA form, the CDR3 reads TGTGCCAGCAGCCAAGGTGGTTTGGGAGGACTAGGGACTGAAGCTTTCTTT. Protein: CASSQGGLGGLGTEAFF.

The chain has TRBV30 and TRBJ2-5; 10 positions match TRBD1. Germline V gene sequence: CDR1 GTSNPN, CDR2 SVGIG (reference sequence). This CDR3 comprises 16 residues. Trimming at V came to 0 bases and at J to 5 bases, leaving 9 bases not matched to a gene. The DNA for the CDR3 is TGTGCCTGGAGTGTAGGGGACAGGGGATGGATGGAGACCCAGTACTTC. Encoded protein: CAWSVGDRGWMETQYF. Based on the CDR3 plus reference TRBV30 and TRBJ2-5, the full variable domain is SQTIHQWPATLVQPVGSPLSLECTVEGTSNPNLYWYRQAAGRGLQLLFYSVGIGQISSEVPQNLSASRPQDRQFILSSKKLLLSDSGFYLCAWSVGDRGWMETQYFGPGTRLLVL.

The genes are TRBV14 and TRBJ1-2; no definite D call. Germline V CDR1 and CDR2: SGHDN, FVKESK. CDR3 length: 15 amino acids. V was pared by 0 bases and J by 8 bases, with 16 bases between. As DNA, the CDR3 is TGTGCCAGCAGCCAAGAGTGGTCGGGAGCGGGAGGCTACACCTTC. Translating it yields CASSQEWSGAGGYTF.

This rearrangement joins TRBV7-9 to TRBJ1-4; no firm D call. The CDR3 is 13 amino acids. Germline-derived CDR1 and CDR2 are SEHNR and FQNEAQ (reference sequence). Deletions cut 3 bases from V and 12 bases from J, with 14 bases between. The CDR3 bases are TGTGCCAGCAGCTTTCTGGGCAGAAAAGAACTGTTTTTT. This sequence encodes CASSFLGRKELFF. The full variable domain, with the rest looked up from reference TRBV7-9 and TRBJ1-4, is DTGVSQNPRHKITKRGQNVTFRCDPISEHNRLYWYRQTLGQGPEFLTYFQNEAQLEKSRLLSDRFSAERPKGSFSTLEIQRTEQGDSAMYLCASSFLGRKELFFGSGTQLSVL.

This clone came up a few times. V usage is TRBV3-1 (or the pseudogene TRBV3-2) and J usage is TRBJ1-4; D is perhaps TRBD1 (6 bases). The CDR3 totals 14 residues. CDR1 LGHDT and CDR2 YNNKEL come from the germline V gene (reference sequence). The V and J ends lost 4 bases and 6 bases respectively, with 12 bases between them. The CDR3 reads CASSPGGPYEKLFF. CDR3 nucleotides: TGTGCCAGCAGCCCGGGGGGGCCCTATGAAAAACTGTTTTTT.

This clone came up a few times. The chain uses TRBV3-1 (or the pseudogene TRBV3-2) and TRBJ1-1, with 9 bases fitting TRBD1. Germline lookup yields CDR1 LGHDT and CDR2 YNNKEL (reference sequence). Trimming cost V 7 bases and J 12 bases; bases outside gene matches: 12. This CDR3 contains 13 residues. Written as DNA, the CDR3 is TGTGCCAGCACCCCTTACCCGGACAGGGGAACTTTCTTT. It encodes CASTPYPDRGTFF.

The CDR3 region is CASSFSVATEAFF. CDR3 sequence (DNA): TGTGCCAGCAGCTTTTCAGTAGCCACTGAAGCTTTCTTT. The V gene is TRBV5-8, the J gene TRBJ1-1; D gene ambiguous. Trimming shortened V by 2 bases and J by 4 bases, and 9 bases separated the two germline ends. CDR3 length: 13 residues. CDR1 is SGHTS and CDR2 is YDEGEE in the germline V gene.

The chain employs TRBV30 and TRBJ2-3; 10 nucleotides match TRBD1. V lost 8 bases and J lost 0; bases outside the gene matches: 2. CDR1 GTSNPN and CDR2 SVGIG come from the germline V gene (reference sequence). The CDR3 contains 13 residues. CDR3 nucleotides: TGTGCCGGGACAGGGGTTAGCACAGATACGCAGTATTTT. This sequence encodes CAGTGVSTDTQYF.

The chain couples TRBV7-9 to TRBJ2-1; D gene uncertain. Germline CDR1 reads SEHNR; CDR2 reads FQNEAQ (reference sequence). V lost 3 bases to trimming and J lost 0 bases, with 9 bases between them. This CDR3 has 15 amino acids. The CDR3 DNA is TGTGCCAGCAGCTTGGTGGGCGTCTCCTACAATGAGCAGTTCTTC. Translating gives CASSLVGVSYNEQFF.

Turning to this clone: Other DNA sequences from this sample encode an identical CDR3 as well. J is TRBJ1-5 and V is TRBV6-5; 9 nucleotides match TRBD1. This CDR3 is 14 amino acids long. CDR1 MNHEY and CDR2 SVGAGI come from the germline V gene. The junction had 6 bases not matched to a gene; V was cut back by 6 bases and J by 6 bases. CDR3 coding DNA: TGTGCCAGCAGCCCGGGACAGGGAGGTCAGCCCCAGCATTTT. Amino acids: CASSPGQGGQPQHF.

The V and J genes are TRBV5-1 and TRBJ1-3; 10 nucleotides agree with TRBD1. The germline V gene encodes CDR1 SGHRS and CDR2 YFSETQ. The length of the CDR3 is 19 residues. The junction had 14 bases not matched to a gene; V was cut back by 3 bases and J by 2 bases. CDR3 residues: CASSWGRDRGQKAGNTIYF. The CDR3 DNA is TGCGCCAGCAGCTGGGGACGAGACAGGGGGCAGAAAGCTGGAAACACCATATATTTT.

With respect to this clone: Other nucleotide sequences in the sample specify the same CDR3. The chain recombines TRBV7-2 with TRBJ2-1; 10 bases are shared with TRBD2. Germline V gene data show CDR1 as SGHTA and CDR2 as FQGNSA. The ends lost 5 bases at V and 3 bases at J; junction bases unmatched: 4. CDR3 size: 15 residues. In DNA, the CDR3 is TGTGCCAGCAGCAGTCCTAGCGGGGGCTACAATGAGCAGTTCTTC. Its translation is CASSSPSGGYNEQFF. The entire variable domain, with the rest obtained from reference TRBV7-2 and TRBJ2-1, is as follows: GAGVSQSPSNKVTEKGKDVELRCDPISGHTALYWYRQSLGQGLEFLIYFQGNSAPDKSGLPSDRFSAERTGGSVSTLTIQRTQQEDSAVYLCASSSPSGGYNEQFFGPGTRLTVL.

The rearrangement links TRBV6-5 to TRBJ2-7; 10 positions agree with TRBD1. This CDR3 has 15 amino acids. V shed 0 bases and J 2 bases; nucleotides not matched to a gene: 1. The germline V gene has CDR1 MNHEY and CDR2 SVGAGI. The CDR3 sequence: CASSYSGQGAYEQYF. The CDR3 DNA follows: TGTGCCAGCAGTTACTCAGGACAGGGGGCCTACGAGCAGTACTTC.

The chain is built from TRBV5-1 and TRBJ2-2; D is possibly TRBD2 (6 bases). CDR1 and CDR2 (germline): SGHRS, YFSETQ. The CDR3 has 16 amino acids. V gave up 0 bases and J gave up 4 bases, with 13 bases separating them. CDR3 nucleotides: TGCGCCAGCAGCTTGGATCTAGCGAAAGGCACCGGGGAGCTGTTTTTT. Its protein is CASSLDLAKGTGELFF.

The rearrangement joins TRBV18 to TRBJ1-2; maybe TRBD1 (5 bases). Germline V CDR1 and CDR2: KGHSH, LQKENI. The CDR3 has 15 amino acids. Trimming took off 1 base at V and 4 bases at J, with 13 bases between the two ends. Here the CDR3 DNA reads TGTGCCAGCTCACCACGGGAAGGGGAGGGCTATGGCTACACCTTC. It is translated as CASSPREGEGYGYTF.

This clone was picked up a small number of times. The CDR3 is CASSLWGRSNTEAFF. CDR3 DNA: TGTGCCAGCAGCTTGTGGGGCAGATCGAACACTGAAGCTTTCTTT. The chain carries TRBV5-6 and TRBJ1-1; TRBD1 might be the D (5 bases). Germline V gene data show CDR1 as SGHDT and CDR2 as YYEEEE. V was clipped by 1 base and J by 1 base, with 11 bases between them. This CDR3 is 15 amino acids long.

The table lists this clone with a count of one. V usage is TRBV6-6 and J usage is TRBJ2-3, with TRBD1 identical over 7 bases. CDR3 length: 15 residues. From germline, CDR1 is MNHNY and CDR2 SVGAGI (reference sequence). After removal of 6 bases from V and 1 base from J, the junction contained 7 bases not matched to a gene. The CDR3 reads CASSPRDSRTDTQYF. In nucleotides, the CDR3 is TGTGCCAGCAGCCCCCGGGACAGCCGCACAGATACGCAGTATTTT.

The chain uses TRBV10-3 and TRBJ2-2, with 7 bases matching TRBD1. Germline loops: CDR1 ENHRY, CDR2 SYGVKD. V was clipped by 9 bases and J by 9 bases; unmatched bases: 13. The CDR3 spans 14 residues. CDR3 in amino acids: CAMPDRLRMWELFF. CDR3 sequence (DNA): TGTGCCATGCCGGACAGGTTAAGGATGTGGGAGCTGTTTTTT.

The V and J genes are TRBV3-1 (or the pseudogene TRBV3-2) and TRBJ2-2, with TRBD1 matching over 9 bases. Germline values: CDR1 LGHDT, CDR2 YNNKEL (reference sequence). There are 13 residues in the CDR3. The trim removed 10 bases at V and 2 bases at J, leaving 2 bases unmatched. The CDR3 spells CATGQGNTGELFF. The CDR3 coding sequence is TGTGCCACGGGACAGGGTAACACCGGGGAGCTGTTTTTT.

The V and J genes are TRBV19 and TRBJ1-5; 10 positions agree with TRBD1. CDR3 length: 16 amino acids. The J segment lost 6 bases and the V segment lost 1 base, leaving 6 bases of the junction unmatched. Germline lookup yields CDR1 LNHDA and CDR2 SQIVND (reference sequence). The CDR3 region is CASSIGRGQGTQPQHF. DNA for the CDR3: TGTGCCAGTAGTATAGGGAGGGGACAGGGGACTCAGCCCCAGCATTTT.

This chain links TRBV6-6 with TRBJ1-3; 8 nucleotides line up with TRBD1. CDR3 size: 15 residues. CDR1 and CDR2 from the germline V gene are MNHNY and SVGAGI (reference sequence). Trimming took 7 bases from V and 7 from J; bases not matched to a gene: 12. In DNA, the CDR3 is TGTGCCAGCAACAACCCAGACAGGGGAACCAACACCATATATTTT. Amino acids: CASNNPDRGTNTIYF.

In this sample, this clone turned up a few times. The rearrangement joins TRBV10-2 to TRBJ1-2; D is uncertain. V was shortened by 7 bases and J by 2 bases, with 17 bases between the two germline ends. This CDR3 is built from 15 residues. The germline gives CDR1 WSHSY, CDR2 SAAADI. The CDR3 loop is CASTTSGSRNYGYTF. CDR3 DNA: TGCGCCAGCACCACCTCCGGGAGCCGGAACTATGGCTACACCTTC.

The rearrangement joins TRBV7-2 to TRBJ2-3; 8 bases map to TRBD2. CDR3 size: 14 residues. From germline, CDR1 is SGHTA and CDR2 FQGNSA. Germline trimming cut 6 bases from V and 5 bases from J; bases unmatched to any gene: 7. The CDR3, as DNA: TGTGCCAGCAGTCACTTCCGGGGGGGAGATACGCAGTATTTT. Protein product: CASSHFRGGDTQYF. Full variable domain (missing parts from reference TRBV7-2 and TRBJ2-3): GAGVSQSPSNKVTEKGKDVELRCDPISGHTALYWYRQSLGQGLEFLIYFQGNSAPDKSGLPSDRFSAERTGGSVSTLTIQRTQQEDSAVYLCASSHFRGGDTQYFGPGTRLTVL.

This chain joins TRBV12-5 and TRBJ2-5; 9 nucleotides line up with TRBD1. CDR3 length: 15 amino acids. J was trimmed by 3 bases and V by 4 bases; bases with no gene match: 6. From germline, CDR1 is LGHNT and CDR2 FRNRAP. CDR3 nucleotides: TGTGCTAGTGGTTCGGGACAGGGATGGGAAGAGACCCAGTACTTC. Encoded protein: CASGSGQGWEETQYF.

The chain carries TRBV11-3 and TRBJ1-3; the D is unclear. The CDR3 totals 13 residues. From germline, CDR1 is SGHNT and CDR2 YENEEA. Trimming shortened V by 2 bases and J by 4 bases, and 6 bases separated the two germline ends. The CDR3 here is CASSLPGGNTIYF. The DNA of the CDR3 is TGTGCCAGCAGCTTACCGGGAGGAAACACCATATATTTT.

The chain has TRBV6-5 and TRBJ1-2; D unresolved. The CDR3 contains 12 residues. The V gene's germline CDR1 is MNHEY and CDR2 SVGAGI. Trimming cost V 8 bases and J 2 bases, with 9 bases left between them. The CDR3: CASVGNNYGYTF. The CDR3 DNA sequence: TGTGCCAGCGTCGGGAACAACTATGGCTACACCTTC.

This clone was detected once. This sequence joins TRBV7-9 and TRBJ1-2, with no clear D. This CDR3 comprises 16 residues. V was pared by 1 base and J by 8 bases, with 20 bases between. CDR1 is SEHNR, CDR2 FQNEAQ, per germline (reference sequence). The CDR3 sequence: CASSLDGPGSAGGYTF. The CDR3 nucleotides are TGTGCCAGCAGCTTAGATGGGCCGGGTTCCGCGGGCGGCTACACCTTC.

The chain employs TRBV6-5 and TRBJ1-1; TRBD1 aligns across 8 bases. Germline CDR1 is MNHEY and CDR2 is SVGAGI. V dropped 8 bases and J dropped 4; count of bases not matched to a gene: 3. CDR3 length equals 12 residues. In DNA, the CDR3 is TGTGCCAGCGGCAGGGGGCTCACTGAAGCTTTCTTT. Protein sequence: CASGRGLTEAFF.

The chain has TRBV10-3 and TRBJ2-7, with D tentatively TRBD1 (6 bases). Germline V gene sequence: CDR1 ENHRY, CDR2 SYGVKD. V lost 8 bases, J lost 1 base, and 12 bases lay in between. This CDR3 comprises 13 residues. The CDR3 loop reads CAIGGQISYEQYF. The CDR3 DNA reads as TGTGCCATCGGAGGACAGATTTCCTACGAGCAGTACTTC.